In this sample, the clone carrying this T cell receptor beta chain turned up many times. The target antigen is unknown. This entry is derived from a study of CD8 T cells in ankylosing spondylitis. Researchers built TCR beta libraries using quantitative 5'-RACE with molecular barcodes. MiXCR, applied by TCRdb to the 5' RACE reads, yields one record per CDR3 protein. The sample has approximately 200,000 distinct CDR3 sequences, approximately 12% seen once; the top ten hold roughly 11%. Study findings and constraints: Reportedly, matched ankylosing spondylitis synovial fluid was significantly enriched for disease-linked clones.

The CDR3 is made up of 13 amino acids. From germline, CDR1 is SGDLS and CDR2 YYNGEE. Deletions cut 4 bases from V and 5 bases from J, with 9 bases between. The receptor was isolated from a female donor with ankylosing spondylitis or in good health (not recorded which). The rearrangement uses TRBV9 and TRBJ2-2; no clear D gene. The sample was blood, either unsorted or a sorted T cell fraction (not recorded which). The CDR3: CASSILGTGELFF. The CDR3 bases are TGTGCCAGCAGCATCCTCGGGACCGGGGAGCTGTTTTTT.